This T cell receptor (beta chain) emerged from a study of blood T cell repertoires in COVID-19 (TCRdb year 2020). Regarding the complete study: Samples from collaborators originated in the United States, Italy and Spain and spanned both the acute and convalescent phases of COVID-19. The prospective study material was composed of cDNA or gDNA derived from T cells, B-cell-depleted T cells, or PBMCs. Subjects who had been exposed to COVID-19, were actively infected with it, or had recovered from it provided the deeply sampled blood TCRbeta repertoires that made up the dataset. The repertoires were made available in a free public database intended to serve as a resource for research on the immune response to SARS-CoV-2. Samples were obtained from the ongoing ImmuneRACE study (first 160 participants) and from 1,254 subjects provided by 6 global collaborators. Sample metadata almost always included a de-identified subject ID, COVID-19 status, age in years and sex. Where available, HLA class I and class II types were obtained from metadata supplied by the sample provider rather than from assay-based typing.

Broader findings and caveats from the paper: The quantity of clinical and demographic metadata differed by source and by participant and was supplied without curation.

A note on this clone: Which antigen it targets is not known. Base qualities are not at hand, and no much larger clone is one base apart.

Each collaborating institution followed its own protocols to collect whole blood in K2EDTA tubes. For TCRbeta analysis, collaborator samples were shipped as frozen whole blood, as isolated PBMCs, or as DNA extracted from either sample type. The immunoSEQ Assay, a bias-controlled multiplex PCR, was used to amplify TCRbeta CDR3 regions from genomic DNA. The study's processing was this. The number of nucleated cells in each sample was estimated by amplification of reference gene primers within the assay. Sequence reads were collapsed and filtered to measure the absolute abundance of every unique TCRbeta CDR3 rearrangement. Productive Simpson clonality was computed per sample as the square root of Simpson's diversity index over productive rearrangements. Imported from immuneACCESS, the table was reduced by TCRdb to in-frame sequences with V and J called. These copies leave out some clones; in studies compared against another copy, an unresolved V gene accounts for under half, and the cause of the remainder is not known. From that table come the V and J calls and clone size; the DNA was used to work out D and trimming. Across this sample there are approximately 81,000 clones, with roughly four fifths seen only once. Jointly, the top ten make up approximately 7.3% of the sample.

As encoded in the germline V gene (reference sequence), CDR1 is SGHNT while CDR2 is YYREEE. There are 15 amino acids in the CDR3, from cysteine to phenylalanine inclusive. The DNA shown is the 45-base CDR3, in frame from base 1. Germline trimming: 4 bases from V, 3 bases from J; junction bases outside gene matches: 6. The V and J segments used are TRBV5-4 and TRBJ1-4, with 7 bases matching TRBD1. The clonotype was recovered from a human donor in a cohort sampled during active COVID-19. The material sequenced was peripheral blood. The CDR3: CASSQKTGSNEKLFF. The DNA sequence is as follows: TGTGCCAGCAGCCAAAAGACAGGGTCTAATGAAAAACTGTTTTTT.